Here is one T cell receptor beta chain with its context. The target antigen is unknown. The germline V gene encodes CDR1 SGHVS and CDR2 FQNEAQ. There are 18 residues in the CDR3. The V end lost 5 bases, the J end lost 2 bases, and 22 bases lay between the germline ends. The method was immunoSEQ multiplex PCR; TCRdb's version includes in-frame clones alone and lacks a portion of them. The sample yields 170,000 or so clones, around 93% seen once. This record comes from a study of T cell responses to AZD1222 COVID-19 vaccine. Study-level points and caveats: Nearly half of the spike-specific TCRs reportedly recognize variant regions that carry no mutations.

The sequenced sample was peripheral blood, obtained 28 days after the second dose of the MenACWY control vaccine. This TCR was sampled from an adult who received the MenACWY meningococcal vaccine as a control. The chain carries TRBV7-8 and TRBJ1-5; possibly TRBD1 for D (6 bases). In nucleotides, the CDR3 is TGTGCCAGCAGCATTAGCCCGAGGGGGGGAGGACGCAATCAGCCCCAGCATTTT. This translates into CASSISPRGGGRNQPQHF.